This record concerns one T cell receptor beta chain sequence. TCRdb used MiXCR to reprocess the RT-PCR reads, holding one entry per CDR3 protein. The data show approximately 170,000 distinct CDR3 sequences, about 24% seen once. This sample was taken from a study of patients and donors after allogeneic stem cell transplantation. Germline CDR1 and CDR2: LGHNA and YNFKEQ. The CDR3 is made up of 15 amino acids. The V and J ends lost 4 bases and 2 bases respectively, with 14 bases between them. This clonotype originated in a human donor who was either an allogeneic HSCT recipient or a stem cell or donor lymphocyte infusion donor (not recorded which). It is not recorded whose cells these are; they may come from a transplant donor. V is TRBV4-2 and J is TRBJ2-5, with D perhaps matching TRBD2 (6 bases). The sequencing sample was made of blood, either unsorted or a sorted T cell fraction (not recorded which). The CDR3 here is CASSPSPGGQETQYF. In DNA form, the CDR3 reads TGTGCCAGCAGCCCCTCACCCGGGGGACAAGAGACCCAGTACTTC.